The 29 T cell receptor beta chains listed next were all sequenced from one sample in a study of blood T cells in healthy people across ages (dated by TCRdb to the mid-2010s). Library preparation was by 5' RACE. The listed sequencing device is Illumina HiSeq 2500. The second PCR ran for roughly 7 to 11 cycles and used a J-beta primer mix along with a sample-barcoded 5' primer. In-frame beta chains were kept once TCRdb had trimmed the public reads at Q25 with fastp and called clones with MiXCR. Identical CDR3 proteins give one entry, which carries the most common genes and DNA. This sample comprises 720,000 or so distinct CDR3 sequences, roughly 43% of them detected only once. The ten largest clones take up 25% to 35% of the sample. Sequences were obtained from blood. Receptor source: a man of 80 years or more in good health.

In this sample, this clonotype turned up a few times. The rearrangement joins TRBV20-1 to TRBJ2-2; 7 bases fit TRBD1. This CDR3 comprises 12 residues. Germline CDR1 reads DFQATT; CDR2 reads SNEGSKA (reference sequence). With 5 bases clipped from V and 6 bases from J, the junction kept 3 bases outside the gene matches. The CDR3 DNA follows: TGCAGTGCTCGAAGGGGGCCCGGGGAGCTGTTTTTT. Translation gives CSARRGPGELFF.

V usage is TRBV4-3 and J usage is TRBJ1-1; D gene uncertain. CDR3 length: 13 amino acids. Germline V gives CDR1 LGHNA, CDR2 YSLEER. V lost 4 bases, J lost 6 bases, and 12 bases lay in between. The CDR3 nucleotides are TGCGCCAGCAGCCGTGTGTTTCTCGCTGAAGCTTTCTTT. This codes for CASSRVFLAEAFF.

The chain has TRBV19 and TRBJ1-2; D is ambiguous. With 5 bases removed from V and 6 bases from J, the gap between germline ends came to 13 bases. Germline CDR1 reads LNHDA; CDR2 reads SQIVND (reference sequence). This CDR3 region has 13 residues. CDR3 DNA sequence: TGTGCCAGTAGTGAACTAAATAGCGATGGCTACACCTTC. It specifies CASSELNSDGYTF.

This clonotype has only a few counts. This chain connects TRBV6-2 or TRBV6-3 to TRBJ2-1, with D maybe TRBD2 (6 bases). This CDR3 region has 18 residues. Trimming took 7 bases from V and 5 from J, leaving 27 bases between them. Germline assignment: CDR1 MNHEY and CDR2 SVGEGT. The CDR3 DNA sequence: TGTGCCAGCATCCATGGGGACGGGAGTAGCGGTGACGACAATGAGCAGTTCTTC. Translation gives CASIHGDGSSGDDNEQFF.

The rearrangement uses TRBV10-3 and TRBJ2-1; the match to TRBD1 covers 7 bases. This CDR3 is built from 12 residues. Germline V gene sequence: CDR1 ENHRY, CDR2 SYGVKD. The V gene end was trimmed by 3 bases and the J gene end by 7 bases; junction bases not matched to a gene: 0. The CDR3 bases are TGTGCCATCAGTGAACAGGGGAATGAGCAGTTCTTC. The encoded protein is CAISEQGNEQFF.

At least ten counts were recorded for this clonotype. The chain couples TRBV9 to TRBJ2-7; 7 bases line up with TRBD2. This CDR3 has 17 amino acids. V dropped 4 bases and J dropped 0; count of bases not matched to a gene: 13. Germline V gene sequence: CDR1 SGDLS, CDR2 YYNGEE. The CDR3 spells CASSRSGVGGSSYEQYF. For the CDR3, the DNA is TGTGCCAGCAGCCGATCCGGGGTTGGCGGGAGCTCCTACGAGCAGTACTTC.

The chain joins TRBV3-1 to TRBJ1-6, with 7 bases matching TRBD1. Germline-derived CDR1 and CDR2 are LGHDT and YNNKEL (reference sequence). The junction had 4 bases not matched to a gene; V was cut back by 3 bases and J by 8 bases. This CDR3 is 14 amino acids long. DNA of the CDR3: TGTGCCAGCAGCCACTACAGGGGTCATTCACCCCTCCACTTT. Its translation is CASSHYRGHSPLHF.

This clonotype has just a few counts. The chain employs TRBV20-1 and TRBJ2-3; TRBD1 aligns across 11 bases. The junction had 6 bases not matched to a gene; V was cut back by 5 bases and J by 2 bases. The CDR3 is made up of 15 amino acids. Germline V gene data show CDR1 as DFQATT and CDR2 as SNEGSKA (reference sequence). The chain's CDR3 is CSAPRTGGFTDTQYF. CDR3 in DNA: TGCAGTGCTCCTAGGACAGGGGGCTTCACAGATACGCAGTATTTT.

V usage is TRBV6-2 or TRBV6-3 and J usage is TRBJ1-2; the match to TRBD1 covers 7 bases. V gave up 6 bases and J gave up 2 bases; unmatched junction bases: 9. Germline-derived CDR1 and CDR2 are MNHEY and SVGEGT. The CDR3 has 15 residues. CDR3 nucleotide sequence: TGTGCCAGCAGCCCCAGGGGGGGCAGCAACTATGGCTACACCTTC. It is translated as CASSPRGGSNYGYTF.

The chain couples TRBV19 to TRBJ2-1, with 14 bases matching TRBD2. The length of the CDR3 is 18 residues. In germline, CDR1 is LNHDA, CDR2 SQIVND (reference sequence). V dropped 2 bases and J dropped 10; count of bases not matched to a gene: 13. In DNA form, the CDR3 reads TGTGCCAGTAGTATACGGGGACTAGCGGGAGTAAGTCGCGGAGAGCAGTTCTTC. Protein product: CASSIRGLAGVSRGEQFF.

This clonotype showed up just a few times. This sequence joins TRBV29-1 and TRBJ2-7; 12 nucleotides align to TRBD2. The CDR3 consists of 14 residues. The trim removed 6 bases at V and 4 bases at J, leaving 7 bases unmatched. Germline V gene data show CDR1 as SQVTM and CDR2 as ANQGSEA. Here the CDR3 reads CSVATSGGSYEQYF. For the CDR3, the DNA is TGCAGCGTGGCAACTAGCGGGGGGTCATACGAGCAGTACTTC.

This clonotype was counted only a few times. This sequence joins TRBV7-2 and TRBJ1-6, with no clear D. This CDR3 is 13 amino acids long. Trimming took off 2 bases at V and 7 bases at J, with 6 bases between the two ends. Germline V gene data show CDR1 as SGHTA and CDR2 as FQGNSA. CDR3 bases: TGTGCCAGCAGCTTAATTGGGAATTCACCCCTCCACTTT. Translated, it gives CASSLIGNSPLHF.

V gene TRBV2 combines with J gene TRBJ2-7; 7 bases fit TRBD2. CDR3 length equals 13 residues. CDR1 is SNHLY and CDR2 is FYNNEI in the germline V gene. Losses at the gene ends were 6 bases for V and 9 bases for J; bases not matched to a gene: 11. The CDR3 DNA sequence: TGTGCCAGCAGGGTTGGACGGGGGAGGGTGCAGTACTTC. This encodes CASRVGRGRVQYF.

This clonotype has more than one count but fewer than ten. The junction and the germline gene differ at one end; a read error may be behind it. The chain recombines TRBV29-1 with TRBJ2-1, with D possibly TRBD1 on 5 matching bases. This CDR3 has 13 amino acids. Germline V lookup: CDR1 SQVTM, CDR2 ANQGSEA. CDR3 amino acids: CSVEGDIKGEQFF. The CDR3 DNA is TGCAGCGTGGAAGGGGATATAAAGGGTGAGCAGTTCTTC.

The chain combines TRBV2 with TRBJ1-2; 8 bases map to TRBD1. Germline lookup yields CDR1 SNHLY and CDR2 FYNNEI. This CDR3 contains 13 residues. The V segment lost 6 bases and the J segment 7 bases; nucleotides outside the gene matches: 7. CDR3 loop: CASSDRGRGGYTF. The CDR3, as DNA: TGTGCCAGCAGCGACAGGGGTAGGGGTGGCTACACCTTC.

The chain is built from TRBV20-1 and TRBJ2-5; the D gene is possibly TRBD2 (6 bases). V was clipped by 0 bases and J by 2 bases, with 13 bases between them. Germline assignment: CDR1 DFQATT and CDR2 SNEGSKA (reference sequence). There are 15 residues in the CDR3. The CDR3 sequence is CSARDQPGRQETQYF. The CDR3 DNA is TGCAGTGCTAGAGATCAGCCAGGGAGGCAAGAGACCCAGTACTTC.

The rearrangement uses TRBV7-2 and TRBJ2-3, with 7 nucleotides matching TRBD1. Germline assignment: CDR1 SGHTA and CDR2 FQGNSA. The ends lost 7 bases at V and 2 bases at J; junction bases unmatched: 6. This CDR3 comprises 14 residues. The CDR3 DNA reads TGTGCCAGCAAGGGACAGAGGATCACAGATACGCAGTATTTT. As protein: CASKGQRITDTQYF.

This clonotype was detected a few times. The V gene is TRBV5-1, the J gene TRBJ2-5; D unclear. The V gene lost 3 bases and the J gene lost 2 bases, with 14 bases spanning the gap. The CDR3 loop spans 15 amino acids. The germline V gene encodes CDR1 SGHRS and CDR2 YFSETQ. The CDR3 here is CASSSIAGKQETQYF. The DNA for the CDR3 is TGCGCCAGCAGCTCAATAGCTGGAAAGCAAGAGACCCAGTACTTC.

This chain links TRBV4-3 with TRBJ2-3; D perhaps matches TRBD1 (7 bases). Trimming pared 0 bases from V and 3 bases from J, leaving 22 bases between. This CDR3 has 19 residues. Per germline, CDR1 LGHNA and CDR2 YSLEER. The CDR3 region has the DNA TGCGCCAGCAGCCAAGATTTCGGCAGGGGGAGGTTTTCGACAGATACGCAGTATTTT. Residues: CASSQDFGRGRFSTDTQYF.

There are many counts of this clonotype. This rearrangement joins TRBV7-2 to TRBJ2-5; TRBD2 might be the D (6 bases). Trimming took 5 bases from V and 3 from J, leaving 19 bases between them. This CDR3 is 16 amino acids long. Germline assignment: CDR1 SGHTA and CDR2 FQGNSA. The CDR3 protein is CASSPNVGRREETQYF. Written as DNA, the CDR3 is TGTGCCAGCAGCCCAAACGTGGGGAGGAGGGAAGAGACCCAGTACTTC.

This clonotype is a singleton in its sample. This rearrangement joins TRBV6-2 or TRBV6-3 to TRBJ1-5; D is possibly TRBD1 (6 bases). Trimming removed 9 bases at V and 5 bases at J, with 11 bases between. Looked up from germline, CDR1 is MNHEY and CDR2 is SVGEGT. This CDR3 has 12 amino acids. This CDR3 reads CASGGPYQPQHF. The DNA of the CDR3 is TGTGCCAGTGGGGGCCCTTATCAGCCCCAGCATTTT.

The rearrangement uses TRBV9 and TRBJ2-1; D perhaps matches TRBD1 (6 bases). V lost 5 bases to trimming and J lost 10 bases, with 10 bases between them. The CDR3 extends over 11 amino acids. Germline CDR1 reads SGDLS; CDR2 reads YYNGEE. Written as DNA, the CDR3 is TGTGCCAGCAGGGGACAAGGGGAGCAGTTCTTC. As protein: CASRGQGEQFF.

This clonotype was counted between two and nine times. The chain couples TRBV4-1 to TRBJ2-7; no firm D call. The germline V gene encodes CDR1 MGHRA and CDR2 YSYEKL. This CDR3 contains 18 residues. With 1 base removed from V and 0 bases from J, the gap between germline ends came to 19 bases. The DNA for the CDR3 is TGCGCCAGCAGCCAAGGGGAACGATACGCGTCGAGCTCCTACGAGCAGTACTTC. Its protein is CASSQGERYASSSYEQYF.

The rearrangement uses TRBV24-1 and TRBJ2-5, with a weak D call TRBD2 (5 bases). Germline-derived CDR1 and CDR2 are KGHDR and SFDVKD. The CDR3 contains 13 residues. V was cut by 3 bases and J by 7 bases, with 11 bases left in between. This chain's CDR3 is CATSDEGRGTQYF. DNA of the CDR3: TGTGCCACCAGTGATGAAGGGAGAGGGACCCAGTACTTC.

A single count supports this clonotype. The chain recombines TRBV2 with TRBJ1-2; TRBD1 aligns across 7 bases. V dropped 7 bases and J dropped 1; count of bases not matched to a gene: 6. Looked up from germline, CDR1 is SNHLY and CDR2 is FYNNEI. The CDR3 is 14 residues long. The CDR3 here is CASKLDRDNYGYTF. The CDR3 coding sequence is TGTGCCAGCAAATTAGACAGGGATAACTATGGCTACACCTTC.

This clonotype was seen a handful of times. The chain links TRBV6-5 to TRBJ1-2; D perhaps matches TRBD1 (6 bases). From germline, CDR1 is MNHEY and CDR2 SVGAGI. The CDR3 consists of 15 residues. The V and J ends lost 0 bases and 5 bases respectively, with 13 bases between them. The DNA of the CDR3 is TGTGCCAGCAGTTACTCCCGGACAGAATCATATGGCTACACCTTC. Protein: CASSYSRTESYGYTF.

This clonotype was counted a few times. Here the CDR3 DNA reads TGTGCCAGCAGCTTAGATTTCGGGAGGAGCTCCTACAATGAGCAGTTCTTC. It encodes CASSLDFGRSSYNEQFF. The rearrangement links TRBV7-2 to TRBJ2-1; 7 positions match TRBD2. The germline V gene encodes CDR1 SGHTA and CDR2 FQGNSA. The CDR3 covers 17 residues. With V trimmed by 1 base and J by 0 bases, 6 bases remained unmatched.

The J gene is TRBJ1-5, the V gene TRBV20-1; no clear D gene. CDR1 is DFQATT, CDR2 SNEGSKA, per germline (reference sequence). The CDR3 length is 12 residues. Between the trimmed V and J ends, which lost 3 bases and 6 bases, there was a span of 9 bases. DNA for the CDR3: TGCAGTGCTAGTTTAGGGCTTCAGCCCCAGCATTTT. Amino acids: CSASLGLQPQHF.

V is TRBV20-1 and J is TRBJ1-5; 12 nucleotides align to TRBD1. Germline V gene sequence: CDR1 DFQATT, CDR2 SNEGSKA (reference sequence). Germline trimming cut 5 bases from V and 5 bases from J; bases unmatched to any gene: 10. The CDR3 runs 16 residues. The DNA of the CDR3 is TGCAGTGCTCGAAGACCGGGACAGGGGGCCGATCAGCCCCAGCATTTT. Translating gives CSARRPGQGADQPQHF.